A selection of T cell receptor beta chains follows, all from one sample in a study of T cells in Graves' hyperthyroidism and ophthalmopathy. MiXCR, run by TCRdb on the multiplex PCR reads, gives a single entry per CDR3 protein. The profile shows approximately 630,000 distinct CDR3 sequences, under 20% of them singletons. Source material: blood. The receptors stem from a woman in her twenties or thirties with Graves' hyperthyroidism. Each CDR3 is given with its conserved first and last residue. D genes are given only for firm matches. The size entry is marked missing in some rows and otherwise reads once, few, many or a size class.

v_gene	abundance	d_gene	j_gene	CDR3nt	CDR3aa
TRBV5-1	.	.	TRBJ1-4	TGCGCCAGCAGCCCCAGAGGTAATGAAAAACTGTTTTTT	CASSPRGNEKLFF
TRBV5-1	.	TRBD2	TRBJ2-5	TGCGCCAGCAGAGCAGGACTAGCGGGGAGGATGACGGAGACCCAGTACTTC	CASRAGLAGRMTETQYF
TRBV28	many	.	TRBJ1-3	TGTGCCAGCAGATTTGGAAACACCATATATTTT	CASRFGNTIYF
TRBV4-2	few	.	TRBJ2-7	TGTGCCAGCAGCCAGGGAGTAGTCGGACTATACGAGCAGTACTTC	CASSQGVVGLYEQYF
TRBV7-9	.	.	TRBJ1-1	TGTGCCAGCAGCTCCCACCAGGGGAACACTGAAGCTTTCTTT	CASSSHQGNTEAFF
TRBV19	.	.	TRBJ1-3	TGTGCCAGTAGCAATCACCACAAAGGAGACAGGAGCTCTGGAAACACCATATATTTT	CASSNHHKGDRSSGNTIYF
TRBV7-2	.	TRBD2	TRBJ2-3	TGTGCCAGCAAATCTCTAGCGGGAGGCCACACAGATACGCAGTATTTT	CASKSLAGGHTDTQYF
TRBV19	few	.	TRBJ2-1	TGTGCCGGGAAACGGGGATACAATGAGCAGTTCTTC	CAGKRGYNEQFF
TRBV2	many	.	TRBJ1-6	TGTGCCAGCAGTGAAGATGGGGGCGGACCCCTCCACTTT	CASSEDGGGPLHF
TRBV11-2	few	.	TRBJ2-3	TGTGCCAGCAGCTTAGATTTAGCGTCGATTGCTACGCAGTATTTT	CASSLDLASIATQYF
TRBV6-2/TRBV6-3	many	.	TRBJ1-5	TGTGCCAGCAGTTACGTCGGTTTGGGCGATCAGCCCCAGCATTTT	CASSYVGLGDQPQHF
TRBV10-3	.	TRBD1	TRBJ1-4	TGTGCCATCAGACCCAGGACAGGGGGGGATTATGGTAATGAAAAACTGTTTTTT	CAIRPRTGGDYGNEKLFF
TRBV12-3/TRBV12-4	.	.	TRBJ1-5	TGTGCCAGCAGTTTGGGGTCGCGGCAACGAAATCAGCCCCAGCATTTT	CASSLGSRQRNQPQHF
TRBV20-1	.	TRBD2	TRBJ2-7	TGCAGTGCTAGAGATCAAAGAGCGGGAGGGCTCGAGCAGTACTTC	CSARDQRAGGLEQYF
TRBV5-1	.	.	TRBJ1-1	TGCGCCAGCAGTCCAGGGTACCGGAACACTGAAGCTTTCTTT	CASSPGYRNTEAFF
TRBV20-1	many	.	TRBJ1-2	TGCAGTGCTAGTCACAGGGAGGGACTCTATGGCTACACCTTC	CSASHREGLYGYTF
TRBV20-1	many	.	TRBJ2-7	TGCAGTGCTCTACAGGGCGGCGAGCAGTACTTC	CSALQGGEQYF
TRBV11-3	.	TRBD2	TRBJ2-1	TGTGCCAGTCAAACCACTAGCGGGAGATACAATGAGCAGTTCTTC	CASQTTSGRYNEQFF
TRBV7-8	many	.	TRBJ1-5	TGTGCCAGCAGCTTAGATCAGGGGCCTCAGCCCCAGCATTTT	CASSLDQGPQPQHF
TRBV20-1	many	.	TRBJ2-7	TGCAGTGCTAGGGGGGTAGCGAACGCCTTCTACGAGCAGTACTTC	CSARGVANAFYEQYF
TRBV20-1	.	.	TRBJ1-1	TGCAGTGCCCCGAGCCATCGAGGGAAAACTGAAGCTTTCTTT	CSAPSHRGKTEAFF
TRBV7-2	many	.	TRBJ2-3	TGTGCCAGCAGCCAAACCGGGACTGATTCTAGCACAGATACGCAGTATTTT	CASSQTGTDSSTDTQYF
TRBV6-1	.	.	TRBJ2-7	TGTGCCAGCAGTGCCCGGGAATCGCCCTACGAGCAGTACTTC	CASSARESPYEQYF
TRBV20-1	many	.	TRBJ1-5	TGCAGTGCTACCTACGGACAGATCTTCAATCAGCCCCAGCATTTT	CSATYGQIFNQPQHF
TRBV6-1	many	.	TRBJ2-7	TGTGCCAGCAGTGATGGCAGCAATAGTTGGGGCTCCTACGAGCAGTACTTC	CASSDGSNSWGSYEQYF
TRBV6-5	many	.	TRBJ1-1	TGTGCCAGCAGTTACTCGACGCAGGGACTCACTGAAGCTTTCTTT	CASSYSTQGLTEAFF
TRBV24-1	few	.	TRBJ1-5	TGTGCCACCAGTCCGGGGGATCAGCCCCAGCATTTT	CATSPGDQPQHF
TRBV20-1	few	.	TRBJ2-1	TGCAGTGCTATAAGCGGGTCCTACAATGAGCAGTTCTTC	CSAISGSYNEQFF
TRBV4-3	.	.	TRBJ2-1	TGCGCCAGCAGCCAAGATCCCGGGGAATACAATGAGCAGTTCTTC	CASSQDPGEYNEQFF
TRBV28	many	TRBD1	TRBJ2-5	TGTGCCAGCAGCTTGGTTTCCGGGACAGGGCGTCAAGAGACCCAGTACTTC	CASSLVSGTGRQETQYF
TRBV5-1	few	TRBD1	TRBJ1-5	TGCGCCAGCAGCTCACGTCCGGGACAGGGGGCGCTCAGTCAGCCCCAGCATTTT	CASSSRPGQGALSQPQHF
TRBV7-9	many	TRBD2	TRBJ2-7	TGTGCCAGCAGATTCCTGACTAGCGGGAGCACTTCCGAGCAGTACTTC	CASRFLTSGSTSEQYF
TRBV30	many	.	TRBJ1-1	TGTGCCTGGAGTTCACGGGGCAAAGCTTTCTTT	CAWSSRGKAFF
TRBV6-1	.	.	TRBJ2-7	TGTGCCAGCAGCCAAGCAGGGGCCGCCGGGAGGGAGCAGTACTTC	CASSQAGAAGREQYF
TRBV4-2	few	.	TRBJ1-4	TGTGCCAGCAGCCAAGATAGTGTGGAGAATGAAAAACTGTTTTTT	CASSQDSVENEKLFF
TRBV6-1	many	.	TRBJ2-1	TGTGCCAGCAGGGCCGTAGCAGGAGGGTACGGTGAGCAGTTCTTC	CASRAVAGGYGEQFF
TRBV20-1	many	.	TRBJ2-1	TGCAGTGCTAGAGTGACCGGAGGGAATGAGCAGTTCTTC	CSARVTGGNEQFF
TRBV9	few	TRBD1	TRBJ1-2	TGTGCCAGCAGCGTACAGGGGGCCGACGGGGGATATGGCTACACCTTC	CASSVQGADGGYGYTF
TRBV2	many	.	TRBJ2-1	TGTGCCACCCAGGACCTAGTTGATGCTAATGAGCAGTTCTTC	CATQDLVDANEQFF
TRBV11-2	many	.	TRBJ2-2	TGTGCCAGCAGCTTAGACATGAACACCGGGGAGCTGTTTTTT	CASSLDMNTGELFF
TRBV4-3	.	.	TRBJ2-7	TGCGCCAGCAGCCAAGAATACACCCGCTACGAGCAGTACTTC	CASSQEYTRYEQYF
TRBV2	many	.	TRBJ2-3	TGTGCCAGCAGGTATACAGATACGCAGTATTTT	CASRYTDTQYF
TRBV7-3	.	.	TRBJ2-1	TGTGCCAGCAGCTTCGTGGGGGGCAGTGGCAATGAGCAGTTCTTC	CASSFVGGSGNEQFF
TRBV5-5	few	.	TRBJ2-3	TGTGCCAGCAGCCAGACCCCTCCAGATAGGGAGTATTTT	CASSQTPPDREYF
TRBV5-1	few	TRBD1	TRBJ1-6	TGCGCCAGCAGCTTGCGACAGGGGGTAGATTCACCCCTCCACTTT	CASSLRQGVDSPLHF
TRBV28	many	.	TRBJ2-1	TGTGCCAGCAGTTCATTCCATGAGCAGTTCTTC	CASSSFHEQFF
TRBV27	many	.	TRBJ2-1	TGTGCCAGCAGTTTCGTGGGTGGCGCCAATGAGCAGTTCTTC	CASSFVGGANEQFF
TRBV30	many	.	TRBJ2-5	TGTGCCTGGAAAATTTCCCCCTCTTTAGAGACCCAGTACTTC	CAWKISPSLETQYF
TRBV29-1	few	.	TRBJ2-1	TGCAGCGTTGTTCTTAGTGAGCAGTTCTTC	CSVVLSEQFF
TRBV28	few	.	TRBJ1-6	TGTGCCAGCAGTTTACAGGCCAGCAATTCACCCCTCCACTTT	CASSLQASNSPLHF
TRBV5-6	few	TRBD2	TRBJ2-1	TGTGCCAGCAGCTTGGCAGAGCGGGAGGACTACAATGAGCAGTTCTTC	CASSLAEREDYNEQFF
TRBV9	.	TRBD2	TRBJ2-1	TGTGCCAGCAGCCCTACTACTAGCGGGAGAAGCAATGAGCAGTTCTTC	CASSPTTSGRSNEQFF
TRBV19	.	TRBD2	TRBJ2-2	TGTGCCAGTAGTATTCTACTAGCGGGAGGGCCTAACGGGGAGCTGTTTTTT	CASSILLAGGPNGELFF
TRBV28	many	.	TRBJ1-5	TGTGCCAGCAGAATAGCAAATCAGCCCCAGCATTTT	CASRIANQPQHF
TRBV29-1	many	TRBD2	TRBJ2-7	TGCAGCGGCTTGGGTGGGACTAGCTCCTACGAGCAGTACTTC	CSGLGGTSSYEQYF